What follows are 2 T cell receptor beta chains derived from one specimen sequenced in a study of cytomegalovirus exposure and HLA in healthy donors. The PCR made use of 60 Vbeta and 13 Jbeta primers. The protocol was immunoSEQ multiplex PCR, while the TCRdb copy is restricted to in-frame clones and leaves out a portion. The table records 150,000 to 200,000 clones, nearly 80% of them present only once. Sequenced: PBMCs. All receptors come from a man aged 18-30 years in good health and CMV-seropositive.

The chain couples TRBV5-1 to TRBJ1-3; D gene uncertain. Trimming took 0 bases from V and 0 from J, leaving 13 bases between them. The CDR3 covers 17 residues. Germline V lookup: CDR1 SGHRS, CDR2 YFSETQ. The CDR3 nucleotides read TGCGCCAGCAGCTTGGCCCGAAGCCCTTCCTCTGGAAACACCATATATTTT. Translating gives CASSLARSPSSGNTIYF.

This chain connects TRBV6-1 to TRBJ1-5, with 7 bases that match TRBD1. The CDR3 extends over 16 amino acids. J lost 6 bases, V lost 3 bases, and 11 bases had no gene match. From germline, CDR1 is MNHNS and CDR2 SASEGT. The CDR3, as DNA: TGTGCCAGCAGTGAGGGGACAGTCAGCAACATTCAGCCCCAGCATTTT. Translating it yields CASSEGTVSNIQPQHF.